Sequencing of this T cell receptor (beta chain) was carried out in a study of vaccination effects on CD4 cells after COVID-19. Study-level background: Post-vaccine draws lagged the second dose by a median of 72 days.

Concerning this clone itself: No antigen is known for it.

The CDR3 sequence is 14 residues long. Per germline, CDR1 SGHRS and CDR2 YFSETQ. V lost 7 bases and J lost 6; bases outside the gene matches: 11. Antigen-specific CD4+ T cell clonotypes were called by their expansion after viral peptide-pool culture in ViraFEST. Subsequent to a culture period of about ten days, CD4+ T cells were isolated. Each participant was given two doses of one vaccine (BNT162b2 or mRNA-1273). Profiling relied on immunoSEQ multiplex PCR, and the TCRdb table lists in-frame clones only, not all of them. The sample gives 14,000 or so clones, around 72% of which show up once; 9% to 10% is in the top ten.

Source: CD4+ T cells from PBMCs cultured with SARS-CoV-2 spike peptides, taken after COVID-19 vaccination. The rearrangement uses TRBV5-1 and TRBJ1-2; 8 positions agree with TRBD1. This receptor was taken from a human donor who received a COVID-19 vaccine. CDR3 protein: CASATTGEVDGYTF. CDR3 coding DNA: TGCGCCAGCGCCACGACAGGGGAGGTGGATGGCTACACCTTC.